The rows below give T cell receptor beta chains drawn from one sample of a study of metastatic and nonmetastatic thyroid tumors. TCRdb reassembled clones from the PCR reads with MiXCR. This sample yields thousands of clones, of which roughly 15% are seen a single time; around 5.7% belongs to the top ten. What was sequenced was blood. These receptors were taken from a female donor with papillary thyroid cancer or a benign thyroid nodule (not recorded which). Some clones in this sample may be carry-over from other donors' samples. CDR3s include the opening cysteine and the closing phenylalanine or tryptophan. The order of the fields is clone size, J gene, V gene, D gene, CDR3 protein, CDR3 DNA. The D gene is left open where the match is weak. Expanded clones get a size class; other rows say once, few or many, or leave the size out.

- | TRBJ2-7 | TRBV6-1 | TRBD1 | CASIGAGTAHYEQYF | TGTGCCAGCATCGGAGCCGGGACAGCCCACTACGAGCAGTACTTC
many | TRBJ2-3 | TRBV20-1 | - | CSASRLSDTQYF | TGCAGTGCTTCCCGACTCTCAGATACGCAGTATTTT
medium-sized | TRBJ1-6 | TRBV2 | - | CASSDRGGNSPLHF | TGTGCCAGCAGTGACCGGGGGGGGAATTCACCCCTCCACTTT
many | TRBJ2-5 | TRBV19 | - | CASSTDGQETQYF | TGTGCCAGTAGTACGGACGGACAAGAGACCCAGTACTTC
- | TRBJ2-7 | TRBV5-1 | - | CASSGVPAQQYF | TGCGCCAGCAGTGGGGTCCCAGCACAGCAGTACTTC
- | TRBJ2-1 | TRBV5-4 | - | CASSLDSGNNEQFF | TGTGCCAGCAGCTTGGATTCAGGGAACAATGAGCAGTTCTTC
many | TRBJ1-6 | TRBV6-1 | - | CASSRGLNSPLHF | TGTGCCAGCAGTCGGGGGCTTAATTCACCCCTCCACTTT
- | TRBJ1-2 | TRBV28 | - | CASSFSEHRLGGYTF | TGTGCCAGCAGTTTTTCCGAACACAGGCTTGGTGGCTACACCTTC
many | TRBJ1-1 | TRBV4-2 | TRBD1 | CASSYQQGADTEAFF | TGTGCCAGCAGCTATCAACAGGGGGCAGACACTGAAGCTTTCTTT
many | TRBJ2-2 | TRBV11-2 | - | CASSLVRAGAAGELFF | TGTGCCAGCAGCTTAGTCAGGGCAGGGGCCGCCGGGGAGCTGTTTTTT
- | TRBJ1-5 | TRBV6-1 | - | CASSENRVNQPQHF | TGTGCCAGCAGCGAGAACAGGGTCAATCAGCCCCAGCATTTT
many | TRBJ1-2 | TRBV9 | - | CASSPTQTTWRDGYTF | TGTGCCAGCAGCCCGACCCAGACAACCTGGAGGGATGGCTACACCTTC
many | TRBJ1-2 | TRBV27 | TRBD1 | CASNAGTGNYGYTF | TGTGCCAGCAATGCCGGGACAGGAAACTATGGCTACACCTTC
medium-sized | TRBJ2-7 | TRBV2 | - | CASSEQNYEQYF | TGTGCCAGCAGTGAACAGAACTACGAGCAGTACTTC
- | TRBJ2-2 | TRBV24-1 | TRBD1 | CATSDSTQGELLF | TGTGCCACCAGTGATTCGACTCAGGGGGAGCTGTTGTTT
- | TRBJ2-2 | TRBV11-2 | - | CASSLSPRVDTGELFF | TGTGCCAGCAGCTTAAGTCCCAGGGTCGACACCGGGGAGCTGTTTTTT
many | TRBJ2-5 | TRBV10-3 | TRBD2 | CAISLGTSGGGQETQYF | TGTGCCATCAGTCTAGGGACTAGCGGGGGGGGTCAAGAGACCCAGTACTTC
many | TRBJ2-2 | TRBV3-1 | - | CASSPSWRDTGELFF | TGTGCCAGCAGCCCCTCCTGGCGGGACACCGGGGAGCTGTTTTTT
medium-sized | TRBJ2-1 | TRBV27 | TRBD2 | CASSPRTAGGVEQFF | TGTGCCAGCAGTCCTCGGACCGCGGGGGGGGTTGAGCAGTTCTTC
- | TRBJ2-1 | TRBV6-4 | TRBD2 | CASSSLAVGPNEQFF | TGTGCCAGCAGCTCCCTAGCGGTTGGGCCCAATGAGCAGTTCTTC
few | TRBJ1-2 | TRBV15 | - | CATSRDRGETVYGYTF | TGTGCCACCAGCAGAGATCGGGGGGAGACAGTCTATGGCTACACCTTC
- | TRBJ1-5 | TRBV11-2 | - | CASSLKVNQPQHF | TGTGCCAGCAGCTTAAAGGTCAATCAGCCCCAGCATTTT
medium-sized | TRBJ2-1 | TRBV6-2/TRBV6-3 | - | CASSAALTFSNEQFF | TGTGCCAGCAGCGCCGCCCTCACGTTCAGCAATGAGCAGTTCTTC
medium-sized | TRBJ2-1 | TRBV7-2 | - | CASSRTRLLEQFF | TGTGCCAGCAGCCGGACCCGACTCTTAGAGCAGTTCTTC
many | TRBJ2-2 | TRBV10-3 | - | CAISESVTQNTGELFF | TGTGCCATCAGTGAGTCGGTAACTCAAAACACCGGGGAGCTGTTTTTT
many | TRBJ2-1 | TRBV20-1 | - | CSAQGEGGDEQFF | TGCAGTGCCCAGGGGGAGGGGGGAGATGAGCAGTTCTTC
- | TRBJ1-5 | TRBV6-1 | TRBD1 | CASRDAGGKGNQPQHF | TGTGCCAGCAGGGACGCAGGGGGCAAGGGCAATCAGCCCCAGCATTTT
- | TRBJ1-2 | TRBV4-1 | - | CASSQSVRTGFYGYTF | TGCGCCAGCAGCCAATCCGTGCGGACGGGGTTCTATGGCTACACCTTC
- | TRBJ2-2 | TRBV7-3 | TRBD2 | CASSLVRGGSTGELFF | TGTGCCAGCAGCTTAGTGCGGGGGGGCAGCACCGGGGAGCTGTTTTTT
- | TRBJ1-5 | TRBV6-2/TRBV6-3 | - | CSRSYTWGPQPQHF | TGTTCCAGAAGTTACACATGGGGCCCTCAGCCCCAGCATTTT
- | TRBJ1-1 | TRBV6-1 | TRBD1 | CASSRTGYTEAFF | TGTGCCAGCAGTCGGACAGGGTACACTGAAGCTTTCTTT
- | TRBJ1-3 | TRBV10-3 | - | CAISEQGGGNTIYF | TGTGCCATCAGTGAGCAGGGAGGTGGAAACACCATATATTTT
many | TRBJ2-3 | TRBV4-2 | TRBD2 | CASSHAPTRGGTDTQYF | TGTGCCAGCAGCCATGCGCCGACCCGGGGGGGAACAGATACGCAGTATTTT
many | TRBJ2-3 | TRBV20-1 | - | CSARDLASTDTQYF | TGCAGTGCTAGGGACCTCGCTAGCACAGATACGCAGTATTTT
many | TRBJ2-3 | TRBV2 | TRBD2 | CASSGTSGYIDTQYF | TGTGCCAGCAGCGGGACTAGCGGGTATATAGATACGCAGTATTTT
few | TRBJ1-2 | TRBV19 | - | CASTMCDYYGYTF | TGTGCCAGTACTATGTGTGATTACTATGGCTACACCTTC
- | TRBJ2-1 | TRBV11-2 | TRBD2 | CASSQGAGAFYEQFF | TGTGCCAGCAGCCAAGGAGCGGGGGCTTTCTATGAGCAGTTCTTC
- | TRBJ2-1 | TRBV10-2 | TRBD2 | CASSDWDYALGNEQFF | TGCGCCAGCAGTGACTGGGACTATGCCCTCGGCAATGAGCAGTTCTTC
medium-sized | TRBJ1-2 | TRBV6-2/TRBV6-3 | TRBD1 | CASSMGQYYGYTF | TGTGCCAGCAGTATGGGACAGTACTATGGCTACACCTTC
medium-sized | TRBJ1-2 | TRBV6-1 | - | CASTPNLGAYGYTF | TGTGCCAGCACCCCTAACCTGGGGGCCTATGGCTACACCTTC
many | TRBJ2-1 | TRBV30 | - | CAWMPTYNEQFF | TGTGCCTGGATGCCCACTTACAATGAGCAGTTCTTC
medium-sized | TRBJ2-7 | TRBV11-2 | - | CASSLERPQSSYEQYF | TGTGCCAGCAGCTTAGAAAGGCCCCAAAGCTCCTACGAGCAGTACTTC
- | TRBJ2-1 | TRBV6-1 | TRBD2 | CASSTSGSDEQFF | TGTGCCAGCAGTACTAGCGGGAGTGATGAGCAGTTCTTC
few | TRBJ2-2 | TRBV28 | TRBD1 | CASSFQDRGRRTGELFF | TGTGCCAGCAGTTTTCAGGACAGGGGGCGACGAACCGGGGAGCTGTTTTTT
many | TRBJ2-1 | TRBV5-6 | TRBD1 | CASSPWDRVGNEQFF | TGTGCCAGCAGCCCCTGGGACAGGGTCGGCAATGAGCAGTTCTTC
medium-sized | TRBJ2-3 | TRBV30 | - | CAWTRQIRTDTQYF | TGTGCCTGGACTCGTCAGATCCGCACAGATACGCAGTATTTT
many | TRBJ1-1 | TRBV12-3/TRBV12-4 | - | CASSLQGSATEAFF | TGTGCCAGCAGTTTACAGGGTTCGGCCACTGAAGCTTTCTTT
medium-sized | TRBJ2-3 | TRBV6-1 | - | CATYMGGGTDTQYF | TGTGCCACCTACATGGGCGGGGGCACAGATACGCAGTATTTT
many | TRBJ2-6 | TRBV18 | - | CASSLQGSGANVLTF | TGTGCCAGCTCTCTACAGGGTTCTGGGGCCAACGTCCTGACTTTC
many | TRBJ1-4 | TRBV7-2 | - | CASSLGSPGEKLFF | TGTGCCAGCAGCTTAGGTTCGCCGGGTGAAAAACTGTTTTTT
many | TRBJ2-6 | TRBV20-1 | - | CSARAGANVLTF | TGCAGTGCTAGAGCCGGGGCCAACGTCCTGACTTTC
- | TRBJ2-5 | TRBV7-2 | TRBD2 | CASSTSSGSVETRYF | TGTGCCAGCAGCACCTCTAGCGGGAGCGTCGAGACCCGGTACTTC
medium-sized | TRBJ2-7 | TRBV2 | - | CASGRDSHYEQYF | TGTGCCAGCGGCCGGGACTCCCACTACGAGCAGTACTTC
medium-sized | TRBJ2-1 | TRBV7-2 | - | CASSSPSGAGEQFF | TGTGCCAGCAGCTCTCCTTCAGGGGCGGGTGAGCAGTTCTTC
many | TRBJ1-3 | TRBV12-3/TRBV12-4 | - | CASSLDSSGNTIYF | TGTGCCAGCAGTTTAGACAGCTCTGGAAACACCATATATTTT
many | TRBJ2-2 | TRBV7-9 | TRBD1 | CASSVLGTGGGELFF | TGTGCCAGCAGCGTCCTTGGGACAGGAGGAGGGGAGCTGTTTTTT
- | TRBJ2-7 | TRBV3-1 | - | CASSLGETYEQYF | TGTGCCAGCAGCCTCGGGGAGACCTACGAGCAGTACTTC
- | TRBJ1-5 | TRBV19 | TRBD1 | CASSGQGSFEPQHF | TGTGCCAGTTCGGGACAGGGAAGTTTTGAGCCCCAGCATTTT